The 24 T cell receptor beta chains below were found in one sample sequenced in a study of blood T cell repertoires in COVID-19 (dated by TCRdb to the early 2020s). Libraries were constructed by the immunoSEQ multiplex PCR assay. Imported from immuneACCESS, the table was reduced by TCRdb to in-frame sequences with V and J called. These copies leave out some clones; in studies compared against another copy, an unresolved V gene accounts for under half, and the cause of the remainder is not known. The sample includes over 85,000 clones, with around nine tenths observed a single time. Approximately 4.9% of the sample belongs to the ten largest clones. Sequencing input: peripheral blood. The receptors derive from a man in his 70s with acute or convalescent COVID-19.

The chain links TRBV6-5 to TRBJ2-5, with 8 bases identical to TRBD2. Germline values: CDR1 MNHEY, CDR2 SVGAGI. This CDR3 has 13 residues. The CDR3 bases are TGTGCTGGGGGTAGCGGGATCCAAGAGACCCAGTACTTC. Its protein product is CAGGSGIQETQYF.

This chain joins TRBV6-5 and TRBJ1-1; weak D call: TRBD1 (6 bases). The CDR3 is 14 amino acids. V shed 6 bases and J shed 4 bases, with 15 bases lying between them. CDR1 and CDR2 from the germline V gene are MNHEY and SVGAGI. This CDR3 reads CASSRTGSGTEAFF. The CDR3 nucleotides read TGTGCCAGCAGCCGTACAGGGTCGGGCACTGAAGCTTTCTTT.

The chain couples TRBV6-1 to TRBJ2-1; a weak D match, TRBD1 (5 bases). The germline V gene has CDR1 MNHNS and CDR2 SASEGT. The CDR3 has 15 amino acids. The V gene lost 0 bases and the J gene lost 5 bases, with 11 bases spanning the gap. The CDR3 loop reads CASSEAQGRDNEQFF. The CDR3 coding sequence is TGTGCCAGCAGTGAAGCGCAGGGAAGAGACAATGAGCAGTTCTTC.

The rearrangement links TRBV7-9 to TRBJ2-5; tentative D call: TRBD2 (6 bases). Germline-derived CDR1 and CDR2 are SEHNR and FQNEAQ (reference sequence). Trimming shortened V by 5 bases and J by 5 bases, and 15 bases separated the two germline ends. This CDR3 has 14 amino acids. The CDR3 region has the DNA TGTGCCAGCAGCCCCTCACTAGCTCAGGAGACCCAGTACTTC. It codes for CASSPSLAQETQYF.

This clone was recorded once. V is TRBV4-1 and J is TRBJ1-6, with TRBD1 matching 7 bases. Germline CDR1 and CDR2: MGHRA and YSYEKL. V lost 6 bases, J lost 7 bases, and 9 bases stayed unmatched. The CDR3 extends over 15 amino acids. The CDR3 region is CASSPPTGVNSPLHF. CDR3 in DNA: TGCGCCAGCAGTCCACCTACAGGGGTGAATTCACCCCTCCACTTT.

This sequence joins TRBV24-1 and TRBJ2-5, with D maybe TRBD1 (5 bases). The ends were cut back, 4 bases at V and 4 bases at J, with 15 bases in the middle. Germline V gene sequence: CDR1 KGHDR, CDR2 SFDVKD. The CDR3 runs 15 residues. CDR3 sequence (DNA): TGTGCCACCAGTGACCGAACCAGGGCCGGAGAGACCCAGTACTTC. Its translation: CATSDRTRAGETQYF.

V is TRBV18 and J is TRBJ2-3, with D possibly matching TRBD1 (5 bases). The CDR3 is 14 residues long. V lost 3 bases and J lost 3, with 10 bases in between. Germline V gene lookup returns CDR1 KGHSH and CDR2 LQKENI. CDR3 region: CASSPGQGTDTQYF. The DNA of the CDR3 is TGTGCCAGCTCACCCGGGCAGGGTACAGATACGCAGTATTTT.

The J gene is TRBJ2-4, the V gene TRBV7-8; D not certain. V was clipped by 2 bases and J by 3 bases, with 5 bases between them. Per germline, CDR1 SGHVS and CDR2 FQNEAQ. The CDR3 contains 13 residues. In DNA form, the CDR3 reads TGTGCCAGCAGCTTATCGGGCAAAAACATTCAGTACTTC. It yields the protein CASSLSGKNIQYF.

The J gene is TRBJ2-7, the V gene TRBV7-9, with unresolved D. Germline V gene sequence: CDR1 SEHNR, CDR2 FQNEAQ (reference sequence). This CDR3 has 12 residues. V lost 5 bases to trimming and J lost 0 bases, with 5 bases between them. Here the CDR3 DNA reads TGTGCCAGCAGCCCCAGCTCCTACGAGCAGTACTTC. This encodes CASSPSSYEQYF. The full variable domain, completed using reference TRBV7-9 and TRBJ2-7, is DTGVSQNPRHKITKRGQNVTFRCDPISEHNRLYWYRQTLGQGPEFLTYFQNEAQLEKSRLLSDRFSAERPKGSFSTLEIQRTEQGDSAMYLCASSPSSYEQYFGPGTRLTVT.

The rearrangement uses TRBV2 and TRBJ2-5, with 9 bases identical to TRBD2. Germline V gene lookup returns CDR1 SNHLY and CDR2 FYNNEI. Trimming at V came to 7 bases and at J to 3 bases, leaving 3 bases not matched to a gene. There are 13 residues in the CDR3. CDR3: CASKPSGEETQYF. In nucleotides, the CDR3 is TGTGCCAGCAAGCCTAGCGGGGAAGAGACCCAGTACTTC.

CDR3 sequence reads: CASSKRQGRAQETQYF. Here the CDR3 DNA reads TGTGCCAGCAGCAAAAGACAGGGGAGAGCCCAAGAGACCCAGTACTTC. The chain employs TRBV7-9 and TRBJ2-5; 8 positions match TRBD1. V shed 5 bases and J 1 base; nucleotides not matched to a gene: 9. This CDR3 comprises 16 residues. Germline-derived CDR1 and CDR2 are SEHNR and FQNEAQ (reference sequence). The whole variable domain, remainder taken from reference TRBV7-9 and TRBJ2-5, is DTGVSQNPRHKITKRGQNVTFRCDPISEHNRLYWYRQTLGQGPEFLTYFQNEAQLEKSRLLSDRFSAERPKGSFSTLEIQRTEQGDSAMYLCASSKRQGRAQETQYFGPGTRLLVL.

This clone has a handful of counts. This sequence joins TRBV6-2 or TRBV6-3 and TRBJ2-1, with 10 bases that match TRBD2. Germline V gives CDR1 MNHEY, CDR2 SVGEGT. The ends lost 2 bases at V and 4 bases at J; junction bases unmatched: 8. This CDR3 comprises 17 residues. In DNA form, the CDR3 reads TGTGCCAGCAGTTACCCCTGGACTAGCGGACCTTACAATGAGCAGTTCTTC. This sequence encodes CASSYPWTSGPYNEQFF.

The chain joins TRBV7-9 to TRBJ1-1, with D perhaps TRBD1 (5 bases). The CDR3 runs 15 residues. Germline V gene lookup returns CDR1 SEHNR and CDR2 FQNEAQ (reference sequence). V lost 4 bases and J lost 1, with 13 bases in between. The CDR3 coding sequence is TGTGCCAGCAGCTCGCGGGGGGTACCGAACACTGAAGCTTTCTTT. This sequence encodes CASSSRGVPNTEAFF.

This CDR3 reads CATCSRGATNEKLFF. DNA of the CDR3: TGTGCCACCTGTTCCAGGGGAGCAACTAATGAAAAACTGTTTTTT. The rearrangement uses TRBV6-5 and TRBJ1-4, with D perhaps matching TRBD1 (6 bases). V was pared by 10 bases and J by 0 bases, with 15 bases between. Germline assignment: CDR1 MNHEY and CDR2 SVGAGI. The CDR3 is 15 amino acids.

The genes are TRBV15 and TRBJ1-2; perhaps TRBD1 as D (6 bases). The germline V gene has CDR1 LNHNV and CDR2 YYDKDF (reference sequence). The CDR3 spans 14 residues. The V end lost 0 bases, the J end lost 5 bases, and 10 bases lay between the germline ends. The CDR3 coding sequence is TGTGCCACCAGCAGAGAAGGCGACAGGTATGGCTACACCTTC. Residues: CATSREGDRYGYTF.

On this clone: In the same sample, other DNA sequences code for this CDR3. The chain is built from TRBV6-5 and TRBJ1-4, with D perhaps TRBD1 (5 bases). Trimming removed 2 bases at V and 8 bases at J, with 12 bases between. Germline CDR1 MNHEY, CDR2 SVGAGI. The CDR3 consists of 14 residues. The CDR3 reads CASSYLGQGEKLFF. The CDR3 bases are TGTGCCAGCAGTTACCTCGGGCAGGGAGAAAAACTGTTTTTT.

The V and J genes are TRBV5-1 and TRBJ1-2; D might be TRBD1 (6 bases). CDR3 length equals 12 residues. Germline values: CDR1 SGHRS, CDR2 YFSETQ. The V gene lost 4 bases and the J gene lost 6 bases, with 10 bases spanning the gap. CDR3 DNA: TGCGCCAGCAGCACGACAGGAGATGGCTACACCTTC. Its protein product is CASSTTGDGYTF. Combining the CDR3 with reference TRBV5-1 and TRBJ1-2 gives the whole variable domain KAGVTQTPRYLIKTRGQQVTLSCSPISGHRSVSWYQQTPGQGLQFLFEYFSETQRNKGNFPGRFSGRQFSNSRSEMNVSTLELGDSALYLCASSTTGDGYTFGSGTRLTVV.

The chain joins TRBV27 to TRBJ2-3; 8 positions agree with TRBD1. Germline V CDR1 and CDR2: MNHEY, SMNVEV (reference sequence). The CDR3 is 17 amino acids. J gave up 6 bases and V 1 base, and 12 bases lay outside the gene matches. The CDR3: CASSLFGGTGGRDTQYF. The CDR3 DNA reads as TGTGCCAGCAGTTTATTCGGTGGAACAGGGGGTCGGGATACGCAGTATTTT.

The chain uses TRBV24-1 and TRBJ2-2, with D perhaps matching TRBD2 (7 bases). V lost 9 bases to trimming and J lost 4 bases, with 14 bases between them. Germline CDR1 and CDR2: KGHDR and SFDVKD. There are 14 residues in the CDR3. For the CDR3, the DNA is TGTGCCACCGGGGGGGCTGGCGTCACCGGGGAGCTGTTTTTT. Encoded protein: CATGGAGVTGELFF.

The chain joins TRBV7-2 to TRBJ1-1; D is ambiguous. Germline V CDR1 and CDR2: SGHTA, FQGNSA. This CDR3 is 15 amino acids long. The V and J ends lost 2 bases and 1 base respectively, with 11 bases between them. CDR3 region: CASSLFAIRNTEAFF. CDR3 in DNA: TGTGCCAGCAGCTTATTCGCCATTAGGAACACTGAAGCTTTCTTT.

The gene calls are TRBV19 and TRBJ2-3; 10 positions match TRBD2. Germline CDR1 is LNHDA and CDR2 is SQIVND (reference sequence). The CDR3 totals 18 residues. Trimming removed 3 bases from V and 1 base from J; junction bases left unmatched: 10. This CDR3 reads CASSIKPGLAGGTDTQYF. The CDR3 nucleotides are TGTGCCAGTAGTATCAAGCCAGGTCTAGCGGGGGGCACAGATACGCAGTATTTT.

The V call is TRBV6-5, the J call TRBJ2-3, with TRBD2 matching over 11 bases. The J segment lost 1 base and the V segment lost 5 bases, leaving 2 bases of the junction unmatched. Germline V gives CDR1 MNHEY, CDR2 SVGAGI. This CDR3 is 15 amino acids long. CDR3 loop: CASSKLAGGTDTQYF. CDR3 sequence (DNA): TGTGCCAGCAGTAAACTAGCGGGAGGCACAGATACGCAGTATTTT.

The chain employs TRBV2 and TRBJ1-1, with 8 bases that match TRBD1. This CDR3 has 15 amino acids. V gave up 2 bases and J gave up 5 bases; unmatched junction bases: 7. The germline gives CDR1 SNHLY, CDR2 FYNNEI. In DNA form, the CDR3 reads TGTGCCAGCAGTGAATCTGGCCAGGGGGCTACTGAAGCTTTCTTT. This sequence encodes CASSESGQGATEAFF.

The chain is built from TRBV18 and TRBJ2-1; tentatively, D is TRBD1 (5 bases). There are 14 residues in the CDR3. Germline V lookup: CDR1 KGHSH, CDR2 LQKENI. V was shortened by 2 bases and J by 5 bases, with 10 bases between the two germline ends. The CDR3 is CASSPGAPNNEQFF. CDR3 coding DNA: TGTGCCAGCTCACCAGGGGCCCCGAACAATGAGCAGTTCTTC. Full variable domain (outside the CDR3, taken from reference TRBV18 and TRBJ2-1): NAGVMQNPRHLVRRRGQEARLRCSPMKGHSHVYWYRQLPEEGLKFMVYLQKENIIDESGMPKERFSAEFPKEGPSILRIQQVVRGDSAAYFCASSPGAPNNEQFFGPGTRLTVL.